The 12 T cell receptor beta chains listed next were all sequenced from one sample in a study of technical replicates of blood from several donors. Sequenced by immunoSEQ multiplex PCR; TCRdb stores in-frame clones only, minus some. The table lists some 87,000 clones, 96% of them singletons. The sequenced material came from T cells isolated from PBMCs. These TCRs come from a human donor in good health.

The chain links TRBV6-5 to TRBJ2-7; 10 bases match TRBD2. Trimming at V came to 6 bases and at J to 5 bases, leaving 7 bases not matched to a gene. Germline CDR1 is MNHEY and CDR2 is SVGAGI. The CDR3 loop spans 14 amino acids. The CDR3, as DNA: TGTGCCAGCAGACTACTAGCGGGAACACACGAGCAGTACTTC. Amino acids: CASRLLAGTHEQYF.

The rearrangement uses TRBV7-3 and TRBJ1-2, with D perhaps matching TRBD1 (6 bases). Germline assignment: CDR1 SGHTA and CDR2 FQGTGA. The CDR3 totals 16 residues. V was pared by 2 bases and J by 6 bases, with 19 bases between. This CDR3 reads CASSLGIGQLMDGYTF. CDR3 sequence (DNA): TGTGCCAGCAGCTTAGGTATAGGACAGTTGATGGATGGCTACACCTTC.

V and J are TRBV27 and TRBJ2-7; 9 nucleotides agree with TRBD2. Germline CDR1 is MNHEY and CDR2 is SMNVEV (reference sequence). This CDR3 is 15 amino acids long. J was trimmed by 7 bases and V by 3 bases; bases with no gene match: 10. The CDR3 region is CASSLMVAGEGEQYF. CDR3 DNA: TGTGCCAGCAGTTTGATGGTAGCGGGAGAGGGTGAGCAGTACTTC.

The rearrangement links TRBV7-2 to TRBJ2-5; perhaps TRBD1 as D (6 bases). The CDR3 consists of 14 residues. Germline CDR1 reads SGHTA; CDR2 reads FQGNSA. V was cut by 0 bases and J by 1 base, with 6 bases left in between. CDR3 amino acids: CASSLAQGQETQYF. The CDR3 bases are TGTGCCAGCAGCTTAGCACAGGGCCAAGAGACCCAGTACTTC.

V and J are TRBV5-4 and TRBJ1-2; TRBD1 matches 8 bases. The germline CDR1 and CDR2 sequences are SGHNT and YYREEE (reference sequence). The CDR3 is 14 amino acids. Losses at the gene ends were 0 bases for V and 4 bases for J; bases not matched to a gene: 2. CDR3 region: CASSLGTGTYGYTF. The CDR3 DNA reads TGTGCCAGCAGCTTGGGGACAGGGACCTATGGCTACACCTTC.

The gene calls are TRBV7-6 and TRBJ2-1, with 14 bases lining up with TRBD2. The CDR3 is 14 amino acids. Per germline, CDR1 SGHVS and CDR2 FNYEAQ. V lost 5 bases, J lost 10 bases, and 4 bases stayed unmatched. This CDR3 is CASSRGLAGEEQFF. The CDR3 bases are TGTGCCAGCAGCCGGGGACTAGCGGGAGAAGAGCAGTTCTTC.

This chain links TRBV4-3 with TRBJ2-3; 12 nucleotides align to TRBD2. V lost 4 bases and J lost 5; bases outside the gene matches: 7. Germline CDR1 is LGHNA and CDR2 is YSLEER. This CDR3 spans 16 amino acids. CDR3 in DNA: TGCGCCAGCAGCCTTCTAGCGGGAGGGCCCCAAGATACGCAGTATTTT. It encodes CASSLLAGGPQDTQYF.

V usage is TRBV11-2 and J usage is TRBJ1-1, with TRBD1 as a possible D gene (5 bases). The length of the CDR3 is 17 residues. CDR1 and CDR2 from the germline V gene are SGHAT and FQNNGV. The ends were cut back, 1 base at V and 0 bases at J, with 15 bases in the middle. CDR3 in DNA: TGTGCCAGCAGCTTAGGGGGCATTTTGGGGATGAACACTGAAGCTTTCTTT. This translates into CASSLGGILGMNTEAFF.

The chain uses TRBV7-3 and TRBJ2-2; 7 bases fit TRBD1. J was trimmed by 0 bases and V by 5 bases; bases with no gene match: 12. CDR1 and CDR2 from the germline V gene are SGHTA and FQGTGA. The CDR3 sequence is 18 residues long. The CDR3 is CASSGRRGQPANTGELFF. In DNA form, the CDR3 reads TGTGCCAGCAGCGGACGACGGGGACAGCCCGCGAACACCGGGGAGCTGTTTTTT.

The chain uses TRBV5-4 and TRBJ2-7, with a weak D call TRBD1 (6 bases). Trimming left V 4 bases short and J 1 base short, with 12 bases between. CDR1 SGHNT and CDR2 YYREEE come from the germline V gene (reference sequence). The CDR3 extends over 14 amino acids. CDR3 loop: CASSGDRPSYEQYF. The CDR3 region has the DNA TGTGCCAGCAGCGGCGACAGGCCATCCTACGAGCAGTACTTC.

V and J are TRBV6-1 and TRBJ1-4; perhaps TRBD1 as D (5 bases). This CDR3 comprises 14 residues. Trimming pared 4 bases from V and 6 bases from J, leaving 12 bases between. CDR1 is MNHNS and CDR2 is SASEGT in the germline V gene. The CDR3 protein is CASSGLREDEKLFF. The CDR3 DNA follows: TGTGCCAGCAGTGGCCTCAGGGAAGATGAAAAACTGTTTTTT.

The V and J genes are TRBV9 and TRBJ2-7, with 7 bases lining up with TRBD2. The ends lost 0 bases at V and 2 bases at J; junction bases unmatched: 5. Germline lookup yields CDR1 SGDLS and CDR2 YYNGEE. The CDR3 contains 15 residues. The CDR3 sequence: CASSVGGRGTYEQYF. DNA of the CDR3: TGTGCCAGCAGCGTAGGTGGGAGGGGTACCTACGAGCAGTACTTC.